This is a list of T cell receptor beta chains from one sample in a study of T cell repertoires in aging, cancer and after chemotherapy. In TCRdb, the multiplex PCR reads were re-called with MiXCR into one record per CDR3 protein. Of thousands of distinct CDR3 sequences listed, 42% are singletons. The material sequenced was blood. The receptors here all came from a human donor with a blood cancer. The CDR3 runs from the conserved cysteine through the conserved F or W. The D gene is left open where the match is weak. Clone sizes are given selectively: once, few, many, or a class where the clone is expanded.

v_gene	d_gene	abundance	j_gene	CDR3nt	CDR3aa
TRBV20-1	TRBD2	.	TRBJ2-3	TGCAGTGCACCTACCAGACTAGCGGGCCTCACAGATACGCAGTATTTT	CSAPTRLAGLTDTQYF
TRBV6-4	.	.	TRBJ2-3	TGTGCCAGCAGTCACAGCATCGAAGTCGGCGATACGCAGTATTTT	CASSHSIEVGDTQYF
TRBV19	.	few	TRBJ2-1	TGTGCCAGTAGTATAGGCGCGGGACTCTCCTACAATGAGCAGTTCTTC	CASSIGAGLSYNEQFF
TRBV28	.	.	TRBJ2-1	TGTGCCAGCGGAGGCAGGGGGGAATACAATGAGCAGTTCTTC	CASGGRGEYNEQFF
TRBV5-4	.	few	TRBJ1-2	TGTGCCAGCAGCTTGGGGGGTACTAACTATGGCTACACCTTC	CASSLGGTNYGYTF
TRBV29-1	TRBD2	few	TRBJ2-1	TGCAGCGCTGAGGGACTAGCGGGAGTCTATGAGCAGTTCTTC	CSAEGLAGVYEQFF
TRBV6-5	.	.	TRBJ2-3	TGTGCCAGCAACGGCTTCACAGATACGCAGTATTTT	CASNGFTDTQYF
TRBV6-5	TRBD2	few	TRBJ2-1	TGTGCCAGCAGCCGGACTAGCGGAAATTACAATGAGCAGTTCTTC	CASSRTSGNYNEQFF
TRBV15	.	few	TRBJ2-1	TGTGCCACCAGCAGAGACAGGGGTATGTACAATGAGCAGTTCTTC	CATSRDRGMYNEQFF
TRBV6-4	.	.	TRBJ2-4	TGTGCCAGCATCAGCCCCATTCAGTACTTC	CASISPIQYF
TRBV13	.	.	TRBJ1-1	TGTGCCAGCAGATCAACAGGGTCCACGAACACTGAAGCTTTCTTT	CASRSTGSTNTEAFF
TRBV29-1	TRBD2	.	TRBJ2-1	TGCAGCGTTGAACTCGAAGCGGGGGACAATGAGCAGTTCTTC	CSVELEAGDNEQFF
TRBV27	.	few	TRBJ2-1	TGTGCCAGCAGCGCCAACAGGGCCTCAGGGAACAATGAGCAGTTCTTC	CASSANRASGNNEQFF
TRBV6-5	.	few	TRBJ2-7	TGTGCCAGCAGTTACTCCATAAGATTAGGGGGCTACGAGCAGTACTTC	CASSYSIRLGGYEQYF
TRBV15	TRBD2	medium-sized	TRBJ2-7	TGTGCCACCAGCAGTCCTAGCGGATGGGACGAGCAGTACTTC	CATSSPSGWDEQYF
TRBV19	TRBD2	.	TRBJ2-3	TGTGCCAGTAGTATAATCTGGGTAGCGGGAGGGCCCCACACAGATACGCAGTATTTT	CASSIIWVAGGPHTDTQYF
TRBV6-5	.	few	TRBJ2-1	TGTGCCAGCAAAGGCTCCGGACAGAACAATGAGCAGTTCTTC	CASKGSGQNNEQFF
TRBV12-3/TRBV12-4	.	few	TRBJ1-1	TGTGCCAGCAGTTTCATCAACACTGAAGCTTTCTTT	CASSFINTEAFF
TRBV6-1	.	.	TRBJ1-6	TGTGCCAGCAGTGAAGTCAGTACGGGGACACCCCTCCACTTT	CASSEVSTGTPLHF
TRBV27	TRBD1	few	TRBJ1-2	TGTGCCAGCAGTCCACCGGGACAGGCGAAGGATTACCGGGGCTACACCTTC	CASSPPGQAKDYRGYTF
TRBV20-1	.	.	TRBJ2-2	TGCAGTGCTAGCGACATGACTAGTTCCGGGGAGCTGTTTTTT	CSASDMTSSGELFF
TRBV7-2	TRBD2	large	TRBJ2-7	TGTGCCAGCAGCAGACGGGAGGCCCAAGGGTACGAGCAGTACTTC	CASSRREAQGYEQYF
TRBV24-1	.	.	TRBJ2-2	TGTGCCACCAGTGCCCCACTGACGAACACCGGGGAGCTGTTTTTT	CATSAPLTNTGELFF
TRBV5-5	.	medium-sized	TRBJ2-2	TGTGCCAGCAGCTTGAGGTGGACCGGGGAGCTGTTTTTT	CASSLRWTGELFF
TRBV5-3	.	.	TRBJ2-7	TGTGTCAGAAGCCGGGACTTCTACGAGCAGTACTTC	CVRSRDFYEQYF
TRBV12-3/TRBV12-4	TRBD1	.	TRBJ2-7	TGTGCCAGCAGTACCGGGACAGGGTCCCACGAGCAGTACTTC	CASSTGTGSHEQYF
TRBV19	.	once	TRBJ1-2	TGTGCCATTAGTATAGATCGAACAGGGTTCTATGGCTACACCTTC	CAISIDRTGFYGYTF
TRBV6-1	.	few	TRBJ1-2	TGTGCCAGCAGGGACAGTAACTATGGCTACACCTTC	CASRDSNYGYTF
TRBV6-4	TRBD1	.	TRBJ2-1	TGTGCCAGCAGTGACTCGACAGGGGGCAATGAGCAGTTCTTC	CASSDSTGGNEQFF
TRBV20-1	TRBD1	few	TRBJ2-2	TGCAGTGCTAGAGATCCCAGGGGGCACACCGGGGAGCTGTTTTTT	CSARDPRGHTGELFF
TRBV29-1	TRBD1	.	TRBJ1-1	TGCAGCTTCCGACAGGGGAACACTGAAGCTTTCTTT	CSFRQGNTEAFF
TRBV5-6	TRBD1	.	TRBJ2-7	TGTGCCAGCAGCGGGACAGGGTCAGTTATCCCCTACGAGCAGTACTTC	CASSGTGSVIPYEQYF
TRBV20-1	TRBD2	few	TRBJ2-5	TGCAGTGCTAGAGAAGCGGGAGACCCGGCAGAGACCCAGTACTTC	CSAREAGDPAETQYF
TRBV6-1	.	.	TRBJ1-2	TGTGCCAGCAGTGAGGCGGGGTACGATTACTATGGCTACACCTTC	CASSEAGYDYYGYTF
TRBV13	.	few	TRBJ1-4	TGTGCCAGCAGCTTGGCTTCTCAGGGTGGTGAAAAACTGTTTTTT	CASSLASQGGEKLFF
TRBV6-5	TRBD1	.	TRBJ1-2	TGTGCCAGCAGTAAAAACAGGGGGGAGAATGGCTACACCTTC	CASSKNRGENGYTF
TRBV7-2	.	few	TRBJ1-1	TGTGCCAGCAGCTGGACCACGAACACTGAAGCTTTCTTT	CASSWTTNTEAFF
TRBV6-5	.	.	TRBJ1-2	TGTGCCAGCAGTTACGGGGGTGGGGGCACAGCTAACTATGGCTACACCTTC	CASSYGGGGTANYGYTF
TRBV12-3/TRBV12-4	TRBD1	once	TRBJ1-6	TGTGCCAGCAGCTCGACAGGGGACGGTAATTCACCCCTCCACTTT	CASSSTGDGNSPLHF
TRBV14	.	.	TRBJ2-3	TGTGCCAGCAGCCAAGAAAGAGAATCTAGCACAGATACGCAGTATTTT	CASSQERESSTDTQYF
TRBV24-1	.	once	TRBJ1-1	TGTGCCACCAGGGGCCACGGAACAAGGAACACTGAAGCTTTCTTT	CATRGHGTRNTEAFF
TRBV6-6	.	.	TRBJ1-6	TGTGCCAGCCTGCCCGGGGGCTCCGATAATTCACCCCTCCACTTT	CASLPGGSDNSPLHF
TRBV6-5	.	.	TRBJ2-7	TGTGCCAGCAGTGGGGGGACAGAGCCGTCGGGAAAGCAGTACTTC	CASSGGTEPSGKQYF
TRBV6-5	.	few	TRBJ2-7	TGTGCCAGCAGTACTCTCAGGGTCAACGAGCAGTACTTC	CASSTLRVNEQYF
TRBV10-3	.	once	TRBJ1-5	TGTGCCAGCACCAGAGAGATTAATAGCAATCAGCCCCAGCATTTT	CASTREINSNQPQHF
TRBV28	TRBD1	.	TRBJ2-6	TGTGCCAGCAGTTTAAGGTTGGACAGGGTGGACGGGTCTGGGGCCAACGTCCTGACTTTC	CASSLRLDRVDGSGANVLTF
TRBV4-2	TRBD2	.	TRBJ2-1	TGTGCCAGCAGCCAAGATCGACGGACTAGGGATGAGCAGTTCTTC	CASSQDRRTRDEQFF
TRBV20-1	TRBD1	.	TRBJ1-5	TGCAGTGCTAGGAATGAAAGGGCAGGGGGTCAGCCCCAGCATTTT	CSARNERAGGQPQHF
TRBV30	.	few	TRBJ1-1	TGTGCCTGGAGTGTCAGGGCGAACACTGAAGCTTTCTTT	CAWSVRANTEAFF
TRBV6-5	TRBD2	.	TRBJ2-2	TGTGCCAGCAGCCGGACTAGCGGGATAAACACCGGGGAGCTGTTTTTT	CASSRTSGINTGELFF
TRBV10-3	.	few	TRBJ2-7	TGTGCCATCAGTGAGTCGGAGGGAAACGGCAGGAGAGCCTACGAGCAGTACTTC	CAISESEGNGRRAYEQYF
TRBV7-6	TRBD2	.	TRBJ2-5	TGTGCCAGCAGCCGGGAGGGGGGAGAGACCCAGTACTTC	CASSREGGETQYF
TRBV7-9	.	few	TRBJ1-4	TGTGCCAGCAGCTTACCCTATGGACGGTATGAAAAACTGTTTTTT	CASSLPYGRYEKLFF
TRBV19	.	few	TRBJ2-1	TGTGCCAGTAAAGGGAATCGCGGTGATAGAAACAATGAGCAGTTCTTC	CASKGNRGDRNNEQFF
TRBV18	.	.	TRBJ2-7	TGTGCCAGCTCACACGGTTACGAGCAGTACTTC	CASSHGYEQYF
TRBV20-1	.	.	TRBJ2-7	TGCAGTGCTCCCCGGGACGTTGCCTACGAGCAGTACTTC	CSAPRDVAYEQYF
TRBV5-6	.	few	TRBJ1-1	TGTGCCAGCAGCTTGTACGGCAACGAGGCGAACACTGAAGCTTTCTTT	CASSLYGNEANTEAFF
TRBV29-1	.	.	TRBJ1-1	TGCAGCGGTCGAGGGGGACTCAACACTGAAGCTTTCTTT	CSGRGGLNTEAFF
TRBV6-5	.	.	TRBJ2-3	TGTGCCAGCAGTTACTCGAGTAAGGGTGGGGCAGATACGCAGTATTTT	CASSYSSKGGADTQYF